This TCR beta chain was observed in a study of blood T cell repertoires in COVID-19. Overall study: T cells, B-cell-depleted T cells, or PBMCs provided the cDNA or gDNA that served as material.

CDR1 and CDR2 (germline): MNHEY, SVGAGI. CDR3 length equals 13 residues. V shed 6 bases and J 3 bases; nucleotides not matched to a gene: 5. The method was immunoSEQ multiplex PCR; TCRdb's version includes in-frame clones alone and lacks a portion of them. Among about 98,000 clones listed, over 75% were seen once. This clonotype was sampled from a woman older than 75 with acute or convalescent COVID-19. The chain couples TRBV6-5 to TRBJ2-7, with TRBD2 identical over 7 bases. Input material: peripheral blood. Written as DNA, the CDR3 is TGTGCCAGCAGACCACCGGGGGGCTACGAGCAGTACTTC. It translates to CASRPPGGYEQYF.